The present T cell receptor (beta chain) was sequenced within a study of blood T cell repertoires in COVID-19. Study at large: Sample material is recorded as cDNA or gDNA derived from T cells, B-cell-depleted T cells, or PBMCs.

Clinical histories supplied by participants themselves formed the basis of cohort assignment. This CDR3 contains 14 residues. Germline V gene sequence: CDR1 MNHEY, CDR2 SVGEGT. V was pared by 7 bases and J by 2 bases, with 14 bases between. The method was immunoSEQ multiplex PCR; TCRdb's version includes in-frame clones alone and lacks a portion of them. Among 250,000 to 300,000 clones, roughly 88% were seen once, and the ten largest hold about 2.3%. The gene calls are TRBV6-2 or TRBV6-3 and TRBJ1-2; no reliable D call. The TCR originated in a woman aged 40 to 55 with acute COVID-19. Specimen: PBMCs or T cells enriched from blood (not recorded which). CDR3 region: CASTPPTRNYGYTF. DNA for the CDR3: TGTGCCAGCACCCCCCCGACAAGAAACTATGGCTACACCTTC.